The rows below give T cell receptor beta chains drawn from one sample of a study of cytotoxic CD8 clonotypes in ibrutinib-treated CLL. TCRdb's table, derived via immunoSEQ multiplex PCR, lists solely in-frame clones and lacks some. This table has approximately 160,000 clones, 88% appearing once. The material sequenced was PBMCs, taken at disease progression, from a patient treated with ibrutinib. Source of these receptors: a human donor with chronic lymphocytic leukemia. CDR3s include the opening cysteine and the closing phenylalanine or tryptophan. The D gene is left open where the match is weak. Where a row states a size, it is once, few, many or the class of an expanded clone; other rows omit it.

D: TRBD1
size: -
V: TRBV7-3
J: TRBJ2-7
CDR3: CASSLSGGIIYEQYF
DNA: TGTGCCAGCAGCCTATCAGGGGGCATCATCTACGAGCAGTACTTC

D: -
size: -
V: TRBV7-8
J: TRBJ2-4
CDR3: CASSLASDIQYF
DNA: TGTGCCAGCAGCTTAGCGTCGGACATTCAGTACTTC

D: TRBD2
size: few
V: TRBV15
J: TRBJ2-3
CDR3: CATSRDFGEGLAGGPDTQYF
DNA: TGTGCCACCAGCAGAGATTTCGGGGAAGGACTAGCGGGAGGGCCAGATACGCAGTATTTT

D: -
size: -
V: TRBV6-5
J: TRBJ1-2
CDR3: CASSFQERDYGYTF
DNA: TGTGCCAGCAGTTTCCAGGAGCGAGACTATGGCTACACCTTC

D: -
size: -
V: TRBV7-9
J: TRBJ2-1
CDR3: CASSLGLGDSYNEQFF
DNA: TGTGCCAGCAGCTTAGGACTAGGGGACTCCTACAATGAGCAGTTCTTC

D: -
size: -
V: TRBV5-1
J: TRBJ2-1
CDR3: CASSLVRPGDNEQFF
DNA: TGCGCCAGCAGCTTGGTTAGGCCAGGGGACAATGAGCAGTTCTTC

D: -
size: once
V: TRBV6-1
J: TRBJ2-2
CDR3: CASSGQGTNTGELFF
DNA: TGTGCCAGCAGTGGGCAGGGGACTAACACCGGGGAGCTGTTTTTT

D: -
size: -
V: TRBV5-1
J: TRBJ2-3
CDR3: CASSLQEDTQYF
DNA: TGCGCCAGCAGCTTACAAGAAGATACGCAGTATTTT

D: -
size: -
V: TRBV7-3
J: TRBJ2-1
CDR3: CASSLDSSYNEQFF
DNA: TGTGCCAGCAGCCTCGACAGCTCCTACAATGAGCAGTTCTTC

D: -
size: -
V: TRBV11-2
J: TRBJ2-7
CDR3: CASSLVGYEQYF
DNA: TGTGCCAGCAGCTTAGTTGGGTACGAGCAGTACTTC

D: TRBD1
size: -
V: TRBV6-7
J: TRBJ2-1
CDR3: CASSTHRGPHRGEQFF
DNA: TGTGCCAGCAGTACACACAGGGGGCCCCACAGGGGTGAGCAGTTCTTC

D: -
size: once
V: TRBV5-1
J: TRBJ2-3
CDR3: CASSLDYTQYF
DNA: TGCGCCAGCAGCTTAGACTATACGCAGTATTTT

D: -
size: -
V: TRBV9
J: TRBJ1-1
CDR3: CASSGAGAEAFF
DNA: TGTGCCAGCAGCGGAGCGGGGGCTGAAGCTTTCTTT

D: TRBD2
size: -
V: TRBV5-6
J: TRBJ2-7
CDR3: CASTDLRGLAGASSYEQYF
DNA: TGTGCCAGCACTGATCTCAGAGGACTAGCGGGAGCCAGCTCCTACGAGCAGTACTTC

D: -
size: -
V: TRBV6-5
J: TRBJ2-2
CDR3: CASTRTLNTGELFF
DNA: TGTGCCAGCACGCGGACTTTGAACACCGGGGAGCTGTTTTTT

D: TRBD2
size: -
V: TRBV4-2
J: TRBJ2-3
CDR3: CASSRSGRLAGEDTQYF
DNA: TGTGCCAGCAGCCGTTCTGGTAGGCTAGCGGGAGAGGATACGCAGTATTTT

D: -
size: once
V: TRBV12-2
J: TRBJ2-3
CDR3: CASRLAASGSTDTQYF
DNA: TGTGCAAGTCGCTTAGCGGCTAGCGGCAGCACAGATACGCAGTATTTT

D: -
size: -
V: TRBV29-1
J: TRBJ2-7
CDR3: CSVERGSGAREQYF
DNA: TGCAGCGTTGAAAGGGGTAGTGGAGCACGAGAGCAGTACTTC

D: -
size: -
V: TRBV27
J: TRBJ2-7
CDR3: CASSHLPEGTSYEQYF
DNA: TGTGCCAGCAGTCACCTCCCCGAGGGAACCTCCTACGAGCAGTACTTC

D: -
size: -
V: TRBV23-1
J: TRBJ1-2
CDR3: CASSDIKGGYTF
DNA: TGCGCCAGCAGCGATATCAAAGGAGGCTACACCTTC

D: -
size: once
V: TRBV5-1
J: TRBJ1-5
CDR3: CASSLGTVDSNQPQHF
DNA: TGCGCCAGCAGCTTGGGGACAGTGGATAGCAATCAGCCCCAGCATTTT

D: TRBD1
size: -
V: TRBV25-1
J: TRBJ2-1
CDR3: CASRPGQGSYNEQFF
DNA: TGTGCCAGCAGACCGGGACAGGGCTCCTACAATGAGCAGTTCTTC

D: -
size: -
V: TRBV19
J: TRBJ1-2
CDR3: CASTPTHSRGERGYTF
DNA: TGTGCCAGTACCCCGACCCATTCCCGGGGGGAGCGTGGCTACACCTTC

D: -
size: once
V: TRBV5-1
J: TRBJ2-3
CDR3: CASSPPGDLRLGDTQYF
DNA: TGCGCCAGCAGCCCGCCGGGGGACCTTAGGTTGGGCGATACGCAGTATTTT

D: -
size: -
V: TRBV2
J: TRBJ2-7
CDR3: CASSALGSEKWF
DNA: TGTGCCAGCAGTGCCTTGGGTAGCGAGAAATGGTTC

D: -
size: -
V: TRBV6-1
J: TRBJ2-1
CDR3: CASSEAGVGAGYEQFF
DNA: TGTGCCAGCAGTGAGGCAGGGGTTGGGGCTGGGTATGAGCAGTTCTTC